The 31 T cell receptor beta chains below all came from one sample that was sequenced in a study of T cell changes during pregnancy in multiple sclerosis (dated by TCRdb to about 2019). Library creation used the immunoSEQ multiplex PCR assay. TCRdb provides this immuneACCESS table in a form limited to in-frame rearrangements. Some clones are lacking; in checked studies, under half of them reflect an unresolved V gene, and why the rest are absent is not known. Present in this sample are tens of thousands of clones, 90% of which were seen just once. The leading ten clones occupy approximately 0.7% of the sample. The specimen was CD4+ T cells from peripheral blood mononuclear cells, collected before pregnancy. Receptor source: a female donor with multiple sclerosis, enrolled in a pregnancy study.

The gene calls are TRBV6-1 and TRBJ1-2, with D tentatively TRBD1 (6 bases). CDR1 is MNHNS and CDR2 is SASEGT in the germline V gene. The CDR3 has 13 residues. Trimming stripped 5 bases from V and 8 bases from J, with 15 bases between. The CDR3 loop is CASSPTGYRGYTF. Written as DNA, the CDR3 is TGTGCCAGCAGTCCTACAGGGTATCGGGGCTACACCTTC.

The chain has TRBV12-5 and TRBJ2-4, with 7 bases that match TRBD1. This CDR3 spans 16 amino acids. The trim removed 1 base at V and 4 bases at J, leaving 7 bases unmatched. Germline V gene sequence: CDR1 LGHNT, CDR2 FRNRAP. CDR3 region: CASGLATTGTKNIQYF. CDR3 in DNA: TGTGCTAGTGGTTTGGCCACGACAGGGACAAAAAACATTCAGTACTTC.

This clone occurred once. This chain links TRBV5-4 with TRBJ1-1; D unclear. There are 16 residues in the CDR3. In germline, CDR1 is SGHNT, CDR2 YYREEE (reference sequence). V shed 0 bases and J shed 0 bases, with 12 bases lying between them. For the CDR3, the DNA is TGTGCCAGCAGCTTGGCCCGTAGAGAGTTGAACACTGAAGCTTTCTTT. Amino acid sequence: CASSLARRELNTEAFF.

CDR3 in amino acids: CASSAQALGGNEQFF. CDR3 in DNA: TGTGCCAGCAGCGCTCAAGCCCTAGGGGGCAATGAGCAGTTCTTC. The rearrangement uses TRBV2 and TRBJ2-1; a possible D gene is TRBD1 (6 bases). This CDR3 has 15 amino acids. Germline CDR1 is SNHLY and CDR2 is FYNNEI. V was clipped by 6 bases and J by 6 bases, with 18 bases between them.

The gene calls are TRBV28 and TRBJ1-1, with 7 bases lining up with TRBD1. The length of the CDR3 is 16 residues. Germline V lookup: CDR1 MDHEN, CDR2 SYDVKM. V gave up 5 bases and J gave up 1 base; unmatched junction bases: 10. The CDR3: CASSPPGRQGNTEAFF. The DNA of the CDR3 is TGTGCCAGCAGTCCTCCAGGTCGACAGGGGAACACTGAAGCTTTCTTT.

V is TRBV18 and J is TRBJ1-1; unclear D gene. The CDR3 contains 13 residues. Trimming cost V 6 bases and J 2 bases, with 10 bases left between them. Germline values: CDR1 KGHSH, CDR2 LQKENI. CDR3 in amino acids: CASSPSGNTEAFF. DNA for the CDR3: TGTGCCAGCTCCCCTTCAGGAAACACTGAAGCTTTCTTT. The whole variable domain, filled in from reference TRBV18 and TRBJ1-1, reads NAGVMQNPRHLVRRRGQEARLRCSPMKGHSHVYWYRQLPEEGLKFMVYLQKENIIDESGMPKERFSAEFPKEGPSILRIQQVVRGDSAAYFCASSPSGNTEAFFGQGTRLTVV.

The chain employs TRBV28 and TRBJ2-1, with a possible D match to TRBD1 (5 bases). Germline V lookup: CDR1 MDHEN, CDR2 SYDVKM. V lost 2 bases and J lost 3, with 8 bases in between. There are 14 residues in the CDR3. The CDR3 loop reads CASSLADIYNEQFF. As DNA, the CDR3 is TGTGCCAGCAGTTTAGCGGACATCTACAATGAGCAGTTCTTC.

The CDR3, as DNA: TGTGCCAGCAGGGAGGGGTGGGCCCCGAAACAAGAGACCCAGTACTTC. Protein sequence: CASREGWAPKQETQYF. V and J are TRBV5-5 and TRBJ2-5, with TRBD2 as a possible D gene (6 bases). V was shortened by 5 bases and J by 2 bases, with 19 bases between the two germline ends. CDR3 length equals 16 residues. The germline CDR1 and CDR2 sequences are SGHKS and YYEKEE (reference sequence).

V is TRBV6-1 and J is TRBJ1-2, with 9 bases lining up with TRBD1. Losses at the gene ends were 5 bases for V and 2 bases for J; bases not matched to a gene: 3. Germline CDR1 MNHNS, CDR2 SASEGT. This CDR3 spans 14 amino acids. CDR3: CASSMGQGNYGYTF. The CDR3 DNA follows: TGTGCCAGCAGTATGGGACAGGGCAACTATGGCTACACCTTC.

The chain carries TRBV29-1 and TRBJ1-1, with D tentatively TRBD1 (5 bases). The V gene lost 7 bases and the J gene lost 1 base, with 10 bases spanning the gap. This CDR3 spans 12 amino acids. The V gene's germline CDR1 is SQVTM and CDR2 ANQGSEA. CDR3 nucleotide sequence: TGCAGCGGTCGACAGACGAACACTGAAGCTTTCTTT. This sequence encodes CSGRQTNTEAFF.

The CDR3 spells CAISGQGRPYGYTF. The DNA for the CDR3 is TGTGCCATCAGTGGACAGGGGCGCCCCTATGGCTACACCTTC. This sequence joins TRBV10-3 and TRBJ1-2, with 8 bases aligning to TRBD1. Germline assignment: CDR1 ENHRY and CDR2 SYGVKD. The CDR3 consists of 14 residues. J was trimmed by 4 bases and V by 4 bases; bases with no gene match: 5.

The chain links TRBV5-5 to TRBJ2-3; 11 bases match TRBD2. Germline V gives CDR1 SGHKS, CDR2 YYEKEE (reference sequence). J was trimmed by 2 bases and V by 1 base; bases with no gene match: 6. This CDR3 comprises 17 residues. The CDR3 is CASSLWLAGGYTDTQYF. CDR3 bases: TGTGCCAGCAGCTTGTGGCTAGCGGGGGGATACACAGATACGCAGTATTTT.

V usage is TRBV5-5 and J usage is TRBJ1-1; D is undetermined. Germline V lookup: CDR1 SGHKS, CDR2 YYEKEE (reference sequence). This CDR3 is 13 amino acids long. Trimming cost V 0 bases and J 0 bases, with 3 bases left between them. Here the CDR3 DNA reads TGTGCCAGCAGCTTGGCATTGAACACTGAAGCTTTCTTT. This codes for CASSLALNTEAFF.

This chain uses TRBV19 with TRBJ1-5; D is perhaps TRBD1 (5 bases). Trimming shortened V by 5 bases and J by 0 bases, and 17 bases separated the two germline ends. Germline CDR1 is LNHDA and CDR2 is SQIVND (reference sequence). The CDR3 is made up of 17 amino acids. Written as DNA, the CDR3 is TGTGCCAGTAGTCTCCTCGGGCAGGGAAATAGCAATCAGCCCCAGCATTTT. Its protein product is CASSLLGQGNSNQPQHF.

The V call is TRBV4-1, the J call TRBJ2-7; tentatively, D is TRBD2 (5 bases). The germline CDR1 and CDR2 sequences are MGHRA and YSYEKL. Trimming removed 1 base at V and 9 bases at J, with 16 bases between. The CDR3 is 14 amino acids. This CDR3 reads CASSQAGRSRGQYF. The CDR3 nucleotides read TGCGCCAGCAGCCAAGCCGGACGCTCCCGGGGGCAGTACTTC.

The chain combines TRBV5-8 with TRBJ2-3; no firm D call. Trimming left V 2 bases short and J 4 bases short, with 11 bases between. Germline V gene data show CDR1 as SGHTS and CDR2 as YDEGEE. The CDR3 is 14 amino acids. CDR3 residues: CASSLPTYPDTQYF. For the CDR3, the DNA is TGTGCCAGCAGCTTACCGACATATCCAGATACGCAGTATTTT.

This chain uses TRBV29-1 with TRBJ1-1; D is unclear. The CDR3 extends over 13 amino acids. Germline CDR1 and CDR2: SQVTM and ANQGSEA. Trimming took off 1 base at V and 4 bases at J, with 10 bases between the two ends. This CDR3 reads CSVEVRFGTEAFF. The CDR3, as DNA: TGCAGCGTTGAAGTACGGTTCGGCACTGAAGCTTTCTTT.

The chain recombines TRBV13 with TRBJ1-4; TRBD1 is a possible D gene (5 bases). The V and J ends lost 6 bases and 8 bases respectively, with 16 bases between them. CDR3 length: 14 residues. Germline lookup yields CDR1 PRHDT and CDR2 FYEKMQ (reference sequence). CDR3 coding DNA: TGTGCCAGCAGGTCCCTAGGGGTTGGCGAAAAACTGTTTTTT. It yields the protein CASRSLGVGEKLFF.

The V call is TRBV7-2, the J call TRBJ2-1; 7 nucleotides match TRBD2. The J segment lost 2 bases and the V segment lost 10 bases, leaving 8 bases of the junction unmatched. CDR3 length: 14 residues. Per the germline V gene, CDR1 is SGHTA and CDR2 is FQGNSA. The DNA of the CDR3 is TGTGCCACCGGGAGGACTTTTACCTACAATGAGCAGTTCTTC. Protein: CATGRTFTYNEQFF. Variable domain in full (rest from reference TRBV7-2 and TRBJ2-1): GAGVSQSPSNKVTEKGKDVELRCDPISGHTALYWYRQSLGQGLEFLIYFQGNSAPDKSGLPSDRFSAERTGGSVSTLTIQRTQQEDSAVYLCATGRTFTYNEQFFGPGTRLTVL.

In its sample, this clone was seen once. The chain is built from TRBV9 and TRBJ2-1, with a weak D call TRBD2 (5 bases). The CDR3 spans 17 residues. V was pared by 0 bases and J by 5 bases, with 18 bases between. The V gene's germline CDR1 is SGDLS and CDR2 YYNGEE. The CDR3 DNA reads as TGTGCCAGCAGCGTAGCCGAGGCGGGTGGGCCCCACAATGAGCAGTTCTTC. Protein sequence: CASSVAEAGGPHNEQFF. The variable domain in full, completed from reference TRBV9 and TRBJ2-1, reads DSGVTQTPKHLITATGQRVTLRCSPRSGDLSVYWYQQSLDQGLQFLIQYYNGEERAKGNILERFSAQQFPDLHSELNLSSLELGDSALYFCASSVAEAGGPHNEQFFGPGTRLTVL.

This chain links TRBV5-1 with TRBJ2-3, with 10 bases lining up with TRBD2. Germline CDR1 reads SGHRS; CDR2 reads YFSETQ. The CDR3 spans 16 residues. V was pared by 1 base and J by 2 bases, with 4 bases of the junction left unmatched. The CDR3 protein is CASSLSSGGPTDTQYF. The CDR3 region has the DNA TGCGCCAGCAGCTTGAGTAGCGGGGGGCCCACAGATACGCAGTATTTT.

This CDR3 reads CAWVSGASYNEQFF. DNA for the CDR3: TGTGCCTGGGTTAGCGGGGCCTCCTACAATGAGCAGTTCTTC. This chain joins TRBV30 and TRBJ2-1; 8 nucleotides line up with TRBD2. The germline CDR1 and CDR2 sequences are GTSNPN and SVGIG (reference sequence). The ends lost 5 bases at V and 0 bases at J; junction bases unmatched: 3. The CDR3 contains 14 residues. The full variable domain, its missing parts supplied by reference TRBV30 and TRBJ2-1, is SQTIHQWPATLVQPVGSPLSLECTVEGTSNPNLYWYRQAAGRGLQLLFYSVGIGQISSEVPQNLSASRPQDRQFILSSKKLLLSDSGFYLCAWVSGASYNEQFFGPGTRLTVL.

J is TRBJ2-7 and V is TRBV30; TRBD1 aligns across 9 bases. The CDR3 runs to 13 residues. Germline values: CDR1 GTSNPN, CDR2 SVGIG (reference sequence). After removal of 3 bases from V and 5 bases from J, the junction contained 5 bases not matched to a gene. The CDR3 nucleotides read TGTGCCTGGAGATTTGACAGGGGGAACGAGCAGTACTTC. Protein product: CAWRFDRGNEQYF. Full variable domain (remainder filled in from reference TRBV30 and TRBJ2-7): SQTIHQWPATLVQPVGSPLSLECTVEGTSNPNLYWYRQAAGRGLQLLFYSVGIGQISSEVPQNLSASRPQDRQFILSSKKLLLSDSGFYLCAWRFDRGNEQYFGPGTRLTVT.

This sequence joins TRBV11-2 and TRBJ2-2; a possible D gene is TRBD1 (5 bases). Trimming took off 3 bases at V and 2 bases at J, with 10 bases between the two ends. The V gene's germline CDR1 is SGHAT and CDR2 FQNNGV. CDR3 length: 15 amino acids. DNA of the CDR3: TGTGCCAGCAGCTTTGACAGCGTTAACACCGGGGAGCTGTTTTTT. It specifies CASSFDSVNTGELFF.

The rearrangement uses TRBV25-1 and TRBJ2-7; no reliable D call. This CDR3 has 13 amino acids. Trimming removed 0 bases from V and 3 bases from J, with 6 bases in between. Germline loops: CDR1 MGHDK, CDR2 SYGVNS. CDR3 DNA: TGTGCCAGCAGTGAATATAGAGGCTACGAGCAGTACTTC. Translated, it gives CASSEYRGYEQYF.

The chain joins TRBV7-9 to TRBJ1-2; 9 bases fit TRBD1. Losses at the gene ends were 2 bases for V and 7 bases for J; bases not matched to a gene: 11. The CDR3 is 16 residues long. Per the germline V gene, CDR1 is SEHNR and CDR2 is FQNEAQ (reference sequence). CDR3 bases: TGTGCCAGCAGCTTACCCGTAGGGACAGGGATCGGTGGCTACACCTTC. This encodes CASSLPVGTGIGGYTF. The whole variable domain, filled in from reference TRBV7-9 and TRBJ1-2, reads DTGVSQNPRHKITKRGQNVTFRCDPISEHNRLYWYRQTLGQGPEFLTYFQNEAQLEKSRLLSDRFSAERPKGSFSTLEIQRTEQGDSAMYLCASSLPVGTGIGGYTFGSGTRLTVV.

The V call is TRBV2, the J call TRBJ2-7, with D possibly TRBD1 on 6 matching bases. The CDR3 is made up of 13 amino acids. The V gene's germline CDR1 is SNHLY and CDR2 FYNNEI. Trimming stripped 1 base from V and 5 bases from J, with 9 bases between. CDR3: CASSEERGNEQYF. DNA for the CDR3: TGTGCCAGCAGTGAAGAAAGGGGGAACGAGCAGTACTTC.

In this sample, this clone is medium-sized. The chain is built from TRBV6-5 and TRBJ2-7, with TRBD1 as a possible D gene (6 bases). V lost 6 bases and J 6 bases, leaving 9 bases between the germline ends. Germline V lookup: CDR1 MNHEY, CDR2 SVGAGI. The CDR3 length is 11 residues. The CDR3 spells CASRRGGEQYF. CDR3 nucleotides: TGTGCCAGCAGGCGAGGGGGCGAGCAGTACTTC.

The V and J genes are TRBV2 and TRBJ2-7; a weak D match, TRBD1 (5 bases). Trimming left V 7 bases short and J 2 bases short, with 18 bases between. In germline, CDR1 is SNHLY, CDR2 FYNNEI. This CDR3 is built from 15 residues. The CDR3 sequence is CASIAARGAAYEQYF. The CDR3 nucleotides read TGTGCCAGCATCGCGGCCCGTGGGGCTGCCTACGAGCAGTACTTC.

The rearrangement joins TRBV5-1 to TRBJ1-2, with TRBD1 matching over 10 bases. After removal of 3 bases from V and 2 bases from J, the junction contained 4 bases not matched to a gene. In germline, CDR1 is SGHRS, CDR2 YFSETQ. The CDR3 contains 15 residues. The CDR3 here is CASSSTGGENYGYTF. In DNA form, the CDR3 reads TGCGCCAGCAGCTCGACAGGGGGCGAGAACTATGGCTACACCTTC.

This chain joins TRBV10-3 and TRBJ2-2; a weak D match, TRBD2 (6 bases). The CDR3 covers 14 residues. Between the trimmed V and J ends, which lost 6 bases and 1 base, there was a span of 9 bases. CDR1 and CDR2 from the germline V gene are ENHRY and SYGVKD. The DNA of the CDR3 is TGTGCCATCAGCGGGACTGGGAACACCGGGGAGCTGTTTTTT. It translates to CAISGTGNTGELFF.